Described below is a single T cell receptor beta chain sequence and its context. As yet, its antigen is unknown. Germline assignment: CDR1 MNHEY and CDR2 SMNVEV (reference sequence). V was pared by 5 bases and J by 4 bases, with 7 bases of the junction left unmatched. The CDR3 is 14 amino acids. This specimen belongs to a study of T cells in localized non-small cell lung cancer. Whole-study findings and limits: Heterogeneity remains possible because sequencing was limited to only one tumor region. Clonality peaked in uninvolved adjacent lung rather than tumor. Longer overall survival associated with higher blood T cell density; shorter survival with higher adjacent-lung clonality. A median around 57 of the top 100 tumor clones appeared in adjacent lung.

Here immunoSEQ multiplex PCR was the method, and the copy in TCRdb shows in-frame clones only, minus some. The sample lists over 10,000 clones, roughly 84% occurring once. This TCR derives from a male donor aged 60 or over with stage I squamous cell lung carcinoma. Here the sequenced sample was peripheral blood, taken before any cancer treatment. The V gene is TRBV27, the J gene TRBJ2-7, with TRBD1 identical over 8 bases. CDR3 nucleotides: TGTGCCAGCAGTCCTTATCGGACAGGGTACGAGCAGTACTTC. Residues: CASSPYRTGYEQYF.